This T cell receptor (beta chain) was profiled in a study of T cell repertoires in ileal Crohn's disease. Study details: Patients had a median approximately 7.8-year disease duration, and less than 40% were active smokers. Study-wide points: All patients with clonality above 26.8% had endoscopic recurrence.

Each sample's TCRB immunosequencing used five hundred nanograms of biopsy DNA. The repertoire was sequenced with immunoSEQ multiplex PCR; TCRdb's copy has only in-frame clones and lacks some. The sample shows approximately 15,000 clones, roughly 70% of them seen only once. This clone came up a few times. The antigen remains unidentified. Adults with ileal or ileocolonic Crohn's disease and an indication for resection were eligible. CDR1 SGHTA and CDR2 FQGNSA come from the germline V gene. V was pared by 2 bases and J by 5 bases, with 6 bases of the junction left unmatched. The CDR3 is 16 residues long.

The gene calls are TRBV7-2 and TRBJ2-3; 11 bases are shared with TRBD2. Specimen: ileal tissue. The TCR originated in an adult with Crohn's disease. The CDR3 loop reads CASSLSGTSGVDTQYF. CDR3 nucleotide sequence: TGTGCCAGCAGCTTATCCGGGACTAGCGGCGTAGATACGCAGTATTTT.